Below, one TCR beta chain is given with its context. This clonotype showed up just a few times. This receptor's antigen is unknown. Per-base quality was not reported, and no clone a single base away is much larger than it. The data stem from a study of T-cell memory formation after mild COVID-19 (dated by TCRdb to the early 2020s). As for the study more broadly: Most TCR sequence clusters were specific to one of the two donors. In a couple of donors, T-cell clones that expanded and contracted after mild COVID-19 were followed by sequencing TCRalpha and TCRbeta repertoires longitudinally. The cohort was made up of two young adult volunteers, one female and one male, who were previously healthy. Study-wide findings and limitations: The detection of some responding clones in pre-infection memory suggests that pre-existing cross-reactive memory T cells joined the SARS-CoV-2 response. The study included only two mild cases, and larger cohorts that include severe cases with pre-infection samples were judged to be necessary. Contracting CD4+ clones were located mainly in the CM and EM memory subsets, whereas CD8+ clones were found to be enriched in EMRA. Whether the second-wave clones peaking on day 37 were SARS-CoV-2 specific was not confirmed. Clones that contracted from day 15 to 85 showed balanced CD4/CD8 phenotypes, whereas a second wave of clones that expanded from day 15 to 37 leaned towards CD4+.

PBMCs were isolated by Ficoll-Paque density gradient centrifugation. From the germline V gene, CDR1 is MGHRA and CDR2 is YSYEKL. From the cysteine through the phenylalanine, the CDR3 covers 14 amino acids. Solely the CDR3 DNA is kept, with 42 bases framed from the first base. The junction carries 13 bases between V and J, which are trimmed by 4 bases and 3 bases respectively. TCRdb lists the instrument as Illumina NovaSeq 6000. TCRalpha and TCRbeta cDNA libraries were constructed by 5'RACE with constant-segment primers, with sample barcodes and unique molecular identifiers being introduced. Trizol reagent was used to extract RNA from every sample. Libraries were amplified in two PCR steps, with a second sample barcode and Illumina TruSeq adapters added in the second step. Sequencing of libraries was performed on an Illumina NovaSeq with 2 x 150 bp paired-end reads. Regarding the original processing steps: Reads were demultiplexed and collapsed into UMI-guided consensus sequences with migec v1.2.7. Using mixcr v2.1.11, UMI consensuses were aligned to TRA and TRB V and J templates and then assembled into clonotypes. Clonotypes were classified as expanded or contracted when called significant by both edgeR and NoisET, with noise models trained on biological replicates. For edgeR calls, the cutoffs were a false discovery rate-adjusted p below 0.01 and a log2 fold-change threshold of 1. As an exploratory analysis of dynamics, PCA with hierarchical clustering was applied to max-normalized trajectories of the 1000 most abundant clonotypes. Separately sequenced CD4+ and CD8+ repertoires were used to assign a CD4 or CD8 phenotype to each responding clone. The public sequencing data were trimmed at Q25 with fastp and processed into clonotypes with MiXCR by TCRdb, which kept only in-frame beta chains. Every CDR3 protein is listed once, alongside the most common genes and DNA of its rows. The V and J calls and clone size are TCRdb's, not the authors'. The sample table contains around 90,000 distinct CDR3 sequences; only one count was recorded for over 13% of them. 39% of the sample belongs to the ten largest clones.

The specimen was PBMCs or a T cell subset sorted from them (not recorded which). This clonotype was obtained from a man aged 18-30 years who had mild COVID-19 (a few samples of this study predate the infection). The sample titles of this study are shuffled in the database, so cell type and time point are left out; the donor was told from shared clones. This sequence uses TRBV4-1 and TRBJ2-7; too little of a D gene remains to name it. The CDR3 corresponds to CASSLRPVYYEQYF. The DNA sequence follows: TGCGCCAGCAGCCTCCGGCCGGTCTACTACGAGCAGTACTTC.